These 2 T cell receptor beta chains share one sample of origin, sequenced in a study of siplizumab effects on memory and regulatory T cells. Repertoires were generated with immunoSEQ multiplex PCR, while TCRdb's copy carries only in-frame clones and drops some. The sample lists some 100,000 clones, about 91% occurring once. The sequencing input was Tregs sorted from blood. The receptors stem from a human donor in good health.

CDR3 sequence reads: CASSARTGEQTQYF. The CDR3 DNA sequence: TGTGCCAGCAGTGCGAGGACAGGGGAACAGACCCAGTACTTC. The chain links TRBV27 to TRBJ2-5, with 9 bases identical to TRBD1. The length of the CDR3 is 14 residues. From germline, CDR1 is MNHEY and CDR2 SMNVEV (reference sequence). Germline trimming cut 5 bases from V and 6 bases from J; bases unmatched to any gene: 7.

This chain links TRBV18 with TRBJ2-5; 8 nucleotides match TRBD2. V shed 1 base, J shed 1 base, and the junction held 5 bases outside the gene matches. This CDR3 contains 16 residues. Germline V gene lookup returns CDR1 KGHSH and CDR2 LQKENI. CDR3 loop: CASSPQRESAQETQYF. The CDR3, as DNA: TGTGCCAGCTCACCACAGCGGGAGTCCGCCCAAGAGACCCAGTACTTC.